Below, 18 T cell receptor beta chains from the same sample are listed, as sequenced in a study of cytomegalovirus exposure and HLA in healthy donors. PCR used 60 Vbeta primers and 13 Jbeta primers. Measured with immunoSEQ multiplex PCR; TCRdb has only the in-frame clones, and not every one. This sample has approximately 110,000 clones; around three quarters occur once, and the top ten carry less than 4.5%. Sequencing was carried out using PBMCs. The receptors shown here come from a man between 40 and 49 years old in good health and CMV-seronegative.

This clone was seen a single time. The chain links TRBV5-1 to TRBJ1-4; 7 nucleotides agree with TRBD1. Germline V gene sequence: CDR1 SGHRS, CDR2 YFSETQ. The junction had 14 bases not matched to a gene; V was cut back by 4 bases and J by 8 bases. The CDR3 totals 16 residues. CDR3 in DNA: TGCGCCAGCAGCCCAGAGGGGGCGTTGTCTGGCGAAAAACTGTTTTTT. Residues: CASSPEGALSGEKLFF.

The chain recombines TRBV19 with TRBJ1-5; 7 nucleotides line up with TRBD1. The V and J ends lost 7 bases and 4 bases, in that order; junction bases with no gene match: 13. The CDR3 length is 16 residues. Germline CDR1 and CDR2: LNHDA and SQIVND (reference sequence). CDR3 DNA sequence: TGTGCCAGTACCTTCTTGAGAACAGGGGTTAATCAGCCCCAGCATTTT. It codes for CASTFLRTGVNQPQHF.

The rearrangement links TRBV29-1 to TRBJ1-5; D gene uncertain. Germline CDR1 and CDR2: SQVTM and ANQGSEA. The ends were cut back, 6 bases at V and 0 bases at J, with 6 bases in the middle. The CDR3 contains 12 residues. Here the CDR3 DNA reads TGCAGCGTACAGATTAGCAATCAGCCCCAGCATTTT. Amino acids: CSVQISNQPQHF. Full variable domain (missing parts from reference TRBV29-1 and TRBJ1-5): SAVISQKPSRDICQRGTSLTIQCQVDSQVTMMFWYRQQPGQSLTLIATANQGSEATYESGFVIDKFPISRPNLTFSTLTVSNMSPEDSSIYLCSVQISNQPQHFGDGTRLSIL.

This clone was counted a single time. J is TRBJ2-7 and V is TRBV4-3, with 14 bases matching TRBD2. This CDR3 region has 16 residues. Germline V CDR1 and CDR2: LGHNA, YSLEER. The junction had 3 bases not matched to a gene; V was cut back by 1 base and J by 4 bases. The CDR3 DNA follows: TGCGCCAGCAGCCAAGGACTAGCGGGGGGGATTTACGAGCAGTACTTC. This sequence encodes CASSQGLAGGIYEQYF.

V is TRBV11-2 and J is TRBJ1-3; 8 positions match TRBD1. The CDR3 spans 16 residues. With 5 bases clipped from V and 4 bases from J, the junction kept 10 bases outside the gene matches. CDR1 SGHAT and CDR2 FQNNGV come from the germline V gene. The DNA of the CDR3 is TGTGCCAGCAGCCCAAAACAGGGGGTGGAGGGAAACACCATATATTTT. Protein sequence: CASSPKQGVEGNTIYF.

The chain carries TRBV18 and TRBJ1-2; 9 bases are shared with TRBD1. V was pared by 2 bases and J by 3 bases, with 13 bases of the junction left unmatched. Germline assignment: CDR1 KGHSH and CDR2 LQKENI. CDR3 length: 18 amino acids. The CDR3 coding sequence is TGTGCCAGCTCACCAATAAGTACAGGGGGCGGTCAATACTATGGCTACACCTTC. Amino acids: CASSPISTGGGQYYGYTF.

This clone was found once. The chain links TRBV28 to TRBJ2-2; perhaps TRBD1 as D (5 bases). V lost 6 bases to trimming and J lost 1 base, with 9 bases between them. CDR3 size: 14 residues. CDR1 MDHEN and CDR2 SYDVKM come from the germline V gene. CDR3 DNA: TGTGCCAGCAGGAACAGGCGGAACACCGGGGAGCTGTTTTTT. Residues: CASRNRRNTGELFF. Combining the CDR3 with reference TRBV28 and TRBJ2-2 gives the whole variable domain DVKVTQSSRYLVKRTGEKVFLECVQDMDHENMFWYRQDPGLGLRLIYFSYDVKMKEKGDIPEGYSVSREKKERFSLILESASTNQTSMYLCASRNRRNTGELFFGEGSRLTVL.

V and J are TRBV7-6 and TRBJ2-7; D ambiguous. The CDR3 length is 13 residues. Per germline, CDR1 SGHVS and CDR2 FNYEAQ. V was trimmed by 5 bases and J by 5 bases, leaving 13 bases between them. The CDR3: CASSIVGADEQYF. In DNA, the CDR3 is TGTGCCAGCAGCATAGTCGGCGCGGACGAGCAGTACTTC.

This chain joins TRBV6-1 and TRBJ2-4, with a possible D match to TRBD2 (6 bases). The CDR3 covers 15 residues. The germline gives CDR1 MNHNS, CDR2 SASEGT. V lost 8 bases and J 6 bases, leaving 20 bases between the germline ends. The CDR3 sequence: CASGTLARGRNIQYF. Written as DNA, the CDR3 is TGTGCCAGCGGGACCCTAGCGCGAGGTCGAAACATTCAGTACTTC.

V and J are TRBV5-8 and TRBJ1-5; 7 bases map to TRBD1. The CDR3 extends over 12 amino acids. V lost 9 bases to trimming and J lost 8 bases; unmatched junction nucleotides: 8. Germline V CDR1 and CDR2: SGHTS, YDEGEE. Here the CDR3 reads CANRQGREPQHF. CDR3 in DNA: TGTGCCAACCGACAGGGAAGGGAGCCCCAGCATTTT. The variable domain in full, completed from reference TRBV5-8 and TRBJ1-5, reads EAGVTQSPTHLIKTRGQQATLRCSPISGHTSVYWYQQALGLGLQFLLWYDEGEERNRGNFPPRFSGRQFPNYSSELNVNALELEDSALYLCANRQGREPQHFGDGTRLSIL.

The chain links TRBV7-9 to TRBJ2-7, with D tentatively TRBD1 (5 bases). Germline CDR1 reads SEHNR; CDR2 reads FQNEAQ (reference sequence). CDR3 size: 14 residues. The V and J ends lost 3 bases and 4 bases respectively, with 13 bases between them. CDR3 sequence reads: CASSLSQPGYEQYF. The CDR3 nucleotides read TGTGCCAGCAGCTTGTCACAGCCAGGGTACGAGCAGTACTTC.

This clone was observed a few times. This chain links TRBV19 with TRBJ2-2, with 10 bases identical to TRBD1. CDR3 length: 15 amino acids. Germline V gene lookup returns CDR1 LNHDA and CDR2 SQIVND (reference sequence). Trimming took 5 bases from V and 6 from J; bases not matched to a gene: 6. CDR3 in amino acids: CASSPGQGGSGELFF. The CDR3 bases are TGTGCCAGTAGTCCCGGACAGGGGGGTTCCGGGGAGCTGTTTTTT.

This chain joins TRBV2 and TRBJ2-7, with a possible D match to TRBD2 (6 bases). The germline CDR1 and CDR2 sequences are SNHLY and FYNNEI. This CDR3 has 12 amino acids. V was shortened by 6 bases and J by 8 bases, with 14 bases between the two germline ends. CDR3 protein: CASSPTLAQQYF. CDR3 nucleotide sequence: TGTGCCAGCAGCCCGACTCTAGCGCAGCAGTACTTC.

This chain links TRBV6-6 with TRBJ1-5; D perhaps matches TRBD1 (6 bases). Germline V gene lookup returns CDR1 MNHNY and CDR2 SVGAGI (reference sequence). V was cut by 11 bases and J by 6 bases, with 17 bases left in between. This CDR3 comprises 13 residues. CDR3 bases: TGTGCCGGGGGTCGGGGGGCCAGTCAGCCCCAGCATTTT. It encodes CAGGRGASQPQHF.

CDR3: CASSLGHSGANVLTF. The CDR3, as DNA: TGTGCCAGCAGCTTAGGCCACTCTGGGGCCAACGTCCTGACTTTC. The chain recombines TRBV7-3 with TRBJ2-6, with unresolved D. V gave up 2 bases and J gave up 0 bases, with 5 bases separating them. The length of the CDR3 is 15 residues. Germline-derived CDR1 and CDR2 are SGHTA and FQGTGA.

The CDR3 sequence: CASRDRTISSGNTIYF. Here the CDR3 DNA reads TGTGCCAGCAGGGACAGGACAATTAGCTCTGGAAACACCATATATTTT. The V gene is TRBV2, the J gene TRBJ1-3; 7 bases are shared with TRBD1. The ends lost 6 bases at V and 0 bases at J; junction bases unmatched: 8. CDR3 length: 16 amino acids. The V gene's germline CDR1 is SNHLY and CDR2 FYNNEI.

The V and J genes are TRBV10-3 and TRBJ1-1, with TRBD1 matching over 7 bases. The CDR3 has 13 residues. With 6 bases clipped from V and 6 bases from J, the junction kept 7 bases outside the gene matches. CDR1 is ENHRY and CDR2 is SYGVKD in the germline V gene. Written as DNA, the CDR3 is TGTGCCATCAGGGGACAGCTGACCGCTGAAGCTTTCTTT. This translates into CAIRGQLTAEAFF.

This clone counts as medium-sized. The V gene is TRBV4-3, the J gene TRBJ2-1, with TRBD2 matching over 9 bases. The CDR3 is 17 amino acids. CDR1 LGHNA and CDR2 YSLEER come from the germline V gene. Losses at the gene ends were 4 bases for V and 7 bases for J; bases not matched to a gene: 14. The CDR3 is CASSPQGGGGAWNEQFF. The CDR3 DNA reads TGCGCCAGCAGCCCCCAAGGTGGCGGGGGGGCTTGGAATGAGCAGTTCTTC.